The 29 T cell receptor beta chains given below trace back to one sample, sequenced in a study of high-grade serous ovarian cancer treatment subgroups. Tumor samples were obtained before definitive surgery or chemotherapy. The protocol was immunoSEQ multiplex PCR, while the TCRdb copy is restricted to in-frame clones and leaves out a portion. The data contain roughly 5,000 clones, more than 60% of them singletons. The sequencing input was tumor tissue. These receptors originate from a human patient with high-grade serous ovarian cancer.

This sequence joins TRBV5-4 and TRBJ2-5, with D uncertain. In germline, CDR1 is SGHNT, CDR2 YYREEE (reference sequence). The V gene lost 4 bases and the J gene lost 5 bases, with 9 bases spanning the gap. This CDR3 has 12 residues. The CDR3 region is CASSQMMETQYF. In DNA, the CDR3 is TGTGCCAGCAGCCAGATGATGGAGACCCAGTACTTC.

The rearrangement uses TRBV10-3 and TRBJ1-2; the D is unclear. The CDR3 extends over 11 amino acids. The germline V and J ends were trimmed by 10 bases and 4 bases, with 10 bases remaining between them. Germline lookup yields CDR1 ENHRY and CDR2 SYGVKD. Here the CDR3 reads CASGRAYGYTF. CDR3 nucleotide sequence: TGTGCCAGCGGGAGGGCCTATGGCTACACCTTC.

This chain links TRBV11-2 with TRBJ1-6; 7 bases agree with TRBD1. The V gene's germline CDR1 is SGHAT and CDR2 FQNNGV. Losses at the gene ends were 0 bases for V and 7 bases for J; bases not matched to a gene: 3. The CDR3 sequence is 15 residues long. CDR3 residues: CASSLEGTANSPLHF. The CDR3 bases are TGTGCCAGCAGCTTAGAGGGGACAGCAAATTCACCCCTCCACTTT.

This clone was detected only a few times. The J gene is TRBJ1-2, the V gene TRBV27, with 7 bases lining up with TRBD1. Germline V gene sequence: CDR1 MNHEY, CDR2 SMNVEV (reference sequence). The CDR3 totals 13 residues. J gave up 4 bases and V 5 bases, and 4 bases lay outside the gene matches. CDR3 nucleotides: TGTGCCAGCAGTCATCGGGACAGCTATGGCTACACCTTC. Translating it yields CASSHRDSYGYTF.

This clone was seen only once. The rearrangement uses TRBV27 and TRBJ2-1, with TRBD1 matching 7 bases. The CDR3 is made up of 13 amino acids. The trim removed 7 bases at V and 8 bases at J, leaving 8 bases unmatched. From germline, CDR1 is MNHEY and CDR2 SMNVEV (reference sequence). CDR3 loop: CASTRTGGHEQFF. In nucleotides, the CDR3 is TGTGCCAGCACCAGGACAGGTGGACATGAGCAGTTCTTC.

The chain links TRBV7-2 to TRBJ1-5, with 10 bases lining up with TRBD1. CDR3 length: 15 residues. J gave up 5 bases and V 3 bases, and 4 bases lay outside the gene matches. Germline V gives CDR1 SGHTA, CDR2 FQGNSA. CDR3 in DNA: TGTGCCAGCAGCTTGGGGGGACAGGGGCATCAGCCCCAGCATTTT. Residues: CASSLGGQGHQPQHF. Complete variable domain (other parts from reference TRBV7-2 and TRBJ1-5): GAGVSQSPSNKVTEKGKDVELRCDPISGHTALYWYRQSLGQGLEFLIYFQGNSAPDKSGLPSDRFSAERTGGSVSTLTIQRTQQEDSAVYLCASSLGGQGHQPQHFGDGTRLSIL.

The chain employs TRBV5-5 and TRBJ1-5; TRBD1 matches at 7 bases. The CDR3 has 17 amino acids. The junction had 9 bases not matched to a gene; V was cut back by 3 bases and J by 0 bases. Germline V lookup: CDR1 SGHKS, CDR2 YYEKEE (reference sequence). The CDR3 spells CASSSTGWGNSNQPQHF. CDR3 in DNA: TGTGCCAGCAGCTCGACAGGGTGGGGAAATAGCAATCAGCCCCAGCATTTT.

This clone was seen a few times. V usage is TRBV5-4 and J usage is TRBJ1-5, with D maybe TRBD1 (6 bases). Trimming removed 4 bases from V and 2 bases from J, with 10 bases in between. Germline lookup yields CDR1 SGHNT and CDR2 YYREEE (reference sequence). This CDR3 has 14 residues. CDR3 sequence: CASSRGLGNQPQHF. The DNA for the CDR3 is TGTGCCAGCAGCCGGGGGCTTGGCAATCAGCCCCAGCATTTT.

The chain links TRBV5-6 to TRBJ1-6; 10 bases agree with TRBD1. V shed 2 bases, J shed 7 bases, and the junction held 6 bases outside the gene matches. Germline V gene data show CDR1 as SGHDT and CDR2 as YYEEEE. This CDR3 has 16 residues. Here the CDR3 DNA reads TGTGCCAGCAGCTTTACCGGGACAGGGGTAAATTCACCCCTCCACTTT. Translation: CASSFTGTGVNSPLHF.

V usage is TRBV11-2 and J usage is TRBJ2-1; D unclear. The CDR3 covers 15 residues. Germline CDR1 and CDR2: SGHAT and FQNNGV. Between the trimmed V and J ends, which lost 5 bases and 9 bases, there was a span of 20 bases. CDR3 nucleotides: TGTGCCAGCAGCCCCCCCGAGGTTAGAGGTACTGAGCAGTTCTTC. This translates into CASSPPEVRGTEQFF.

This rearrangement joins TRBV5-4 to TRBJ2-5; 7 bases match TRBD1. J lost 1 base, V lost 4 bases, and 7 bases had no gene match. Germline V gives CDR1 SGHNT, CDR2 YYREEE (reference sequence). CDR3 length: 15 residues. The DNA for the CDR3 is TGTGCCAGCAGCCCTGGCAGGGGGTCCCAAGAGACCCAGTACTTC. This gives the protein CASSPGRGSQETQYF.

This chain connects TRBV18 to TRBJ1-1, with 8 bases that match TRBD1. The CDR3 has 14 amino acids. Losses at the gene ends were 4 bases for V and 10 bases for J; bases not matched to a gene: 11. The germline gives CDR1 KGHSH, CDR2 LQKENI. The CDR3 nucleotides are TGTGCCAGCTCACGTGGACAGGGCCAGTCGGCAGCTTTCTTT. This codes for CASSRGQGQSAAFF.

The chain carries TRBV5-1 and TRBJ1-3; D is possibly TRBD1 (6 bases). This CDR3 spans 13 amino acids. Trimming pared 4 bases from V and 6 bases from J, leaving 11 bases between. The germline gives CDR1 SGHRS, CDR2 YFSETQ. CDR3 sequence reads: CASSGGTTNTIYF. CDR3 nucleotides: TGCGCCAGCAGCGGGGGGACAACAAACACCATATATTTT.

This clone has more than one count but fewer than ten. The chain combines TRBV4-3 with TRBJ2-4; perhaps TRBD1 as D (7 bases). CDR3 size: 14 residues. Between the trimmed V and J ends, which lost 1 base and 4 bases, there was a span of 8 bases. Looked up from germline, CDR1 is LGHNA and CDR2 is YSLEER. The CDR3, as DNA: TGCGCCAGCAGCCAAGCAGGGGGGAAAAACATTCAGTACTTC. Amino acids: CASSQAGGKNIQYF.

This sequence joins TRBV7-3 and TRBJ2-2, with 8 bases fitting TRBD2. V was clipped by 2 bases and J by 5 bases; unmatched bases: 4. The germline CDR1 and CDR2 sequences are SGHTA and FQGTGA. This CDR3 has 15 amino acids. Here the CDR3 DNA reads TGTGCCAGCAGCTTAGCGGGGGGATCAACCGGGGAGCTGTTTTTT. This translates into CASSLAGGSTGELFF.

The chain recombines TRBV5-1 with TRBJ2-5, with D uncertain. V lost 0 bases, J lost 5 bases, and 14 bases lay in between. The CDR3 runs to 15 residues. From germline, CDR1 is SGHRS and CDR2 YFSETQ. In DNA form, the CDR3 reads TGCGCCAGCAGCTTGGGGGTTCTCCTAGGGGAGACCCAGTACTTC. This codes for CASSLGVLLGETQYF.

The chain uses TRBV19 and TRBJ1-5, with a weak D call TRBD1 (6 bases). V lost 4 bases and J 5 bases, leaving 9 bases between the germline ends. CDR1 and CDR2 from the germline V gene are LNHDA and SQIVND (reference sequence). CDR3 length equals 13 residues. The CDR3 DNA follows: TGTGCCAGTAGTAGGGGGGCCCATCAGCCCCAGCATTTT. It specifies CASSRGAHQPQHF.

The V and J genes are TRBV10-3 and TRBJ1-3, with a weak D call TRBD1 (6 bases). Looked up from germline, CDR1 is ENHRY and CDR2 is SYGVKD. The CDR3 consists of 11 residues. The CDR3: CGSSSGDAIYF. CDR3 in DNA: TGTGGCTCAAGCTCAGGGGACGCCATATATTTT.

DNA for the CDR3: TGTGCCAGCAGCGTCGGGAGGACTGAAGCTTTCTTT. This gives the protein CASSVGRTEAFF. V and J are TRBV5-4 and TRBJ1-1; no firm D call. The germline gives CDR1 SGHNT, CDR2 YYREEE (reference sequence). The CDR3 is made up of 12 amino acids. Deletions cut 4 bases from V and 5 bases from J, with 9 bases between.

V and J are TRBV2 and TRBJ2-6; 7 bases agree with TRBD1. Germline-derived CDR1 and CDR2 are SNHLY and FYNNEI. The length of the CDR3 is 15 residues. V lost 5 bases and J lost 1; bases outside the gene matches: 2. CDR3 sequence (DNA): TGTGCCAGCAGTAAACAGGGGTCTGGGGCCAACGTCCTGACTTTC. Translated, it gives CASSKQGSGANVLTF. Full variable domain (rest looked up from reference TRBV2 and TRBJ2-6): EPEVTQTPSHQVTQMGQEVILRCVPISNHLYFYWYRQILGQKVEFLVSFYNNEISEKSEIFDDQFSVERPDGSNFTLKIRSTKLEDSAMYFCASSKQGSGANVLTFGAGSRLTVL.

This chain links TRBV4-3 with TRBJ2-1, with D perhaps TRBD2 (6 bases). Per germline, CDR1 LGHNA and CDR2 YSLEER. The ends were cut back, 3 bases at V and 6 bases at J, with 18 bases in the middle. The CDR3 extends over 16 amino acids. CDR3 region: CASSQDYRDGGNEQFF. CDR3 DNA sequence: TGCGCCAGCAGCCAGGATTACCGGGACGGGGGCAATGAGCAGTTCTTC.

This chain connects TRBV7-9 to TRBJ2-3, with D perhaps matching TRBD1 or TRBD2 (5 bases each). This CDR3 is built from 15 residues. The germline CDR1 and CDR2 sequences are SEHNR and FQNEAQ (reference sequence). With 4 bases removed from V and 0 bases from J, the gap between germline ends came to 11 bases. The CDR3: CASSYLGTSTDTQYF. Here the CDR3 DNA reads TGTGCCAGCAGCTACCTAGGGACCAGCACAGATACGCAGTATTTT.

This rearrangement joins TRBV5-4 to TRBJ1-6; TRBD1 agrees at 7 bases. The V gene's germline CDR1 is SGHNT and CDR2 YYREEE (reference sequence). Trimming took 4 bases from V and 4 from J; bases not matched to a gene: 11. This CDR3 has 17 residues. The CDR3 spells CASSVHRGGSYNSPLHF. The CDR3 region has the DNA TGTGCCAGCAGCGTCCACAGGGGCGGATCGTATAATTCACCCCTCCACTTT.

J is TRBJ2-5 and V is TRBV11-2; a weak D match, TRBD2 (5 bases). The CDR3 spans 12 residues. Trimming took 3 bases from V and 5 from J, leaving 7 bases between them. Germline loops: CDR1 SGHAT, CDR2 FQNNGV. The CDR3 DNA follows: TGTGCCAGCAGCTTTACGGGGGAGACCCAGTACTTC. Its translation is CASSFTGETQYF.

This clone was observed a few times. The chain is built from TRBV19 and TRBJ2-5; 7 bases align to TRBD1. Germline-derived CDR1 and CDR2 are LNHDA and SQIVND (reference sequence). The CDR3 is 12 residues long. Trimming at V came to 6 bases and at J to 2 bases, leaving 0 bases not matched to a gene. CDR3 DNA sequence: TGTGCCAGTAGACAGGGGCAAGAGACCCAGTACTTC. It is translated as CASRQGQETQYF.

This rearrangement joins TRBV9 to TRBJ2-7; 8 positions match TRBD1. The CDR3 sequence is 13 residues long. Germline V gene sequence: CDR1 SGDLS, CDR2 YYNGEE. V was pared by 5 bases and J by 4 bases, with 5 bases of the junction left unmatched. This chain's CDR3 is CASSGQGAYEQYF. CDR3 DNA: TGTGCCAGCAGTGGGCAGGGGGCATACGAGCAGTACTTC.

This sequence joins TRBV30 and TRBJ1-5; 7 bases agree with TRBD1. Germline V gives CDR1 GTSNPN, CDR2 SVGIG (reference sequence). The CDR3 runs to 16 residues. The ends lost 2 bases at V and 7 bases at J; junction bases unmatched: 14. This CDR3 reads CAWSTSWDRREQPQHF. In nucleotides, the CDR3 is TGTGCCTGGAGTACCAGCTGGGACAGAAGGGAACAGCCCCAGCATTTT.

The rearrangement uses TRBV2 and TRBJ1-1; weak D call: TRBD1 (6 bases). V dropped 6 bases and J dropped 2 bases, with 7 bases sitting between them. The V gene's germline CDR1 is SNHLY and CDR2 FYNNEI. The CDR3 extends over 12 amino acids. This chain's CDR3 is CASRQGNTEAFF. In DNA form, the CDR3 reads TGTGCCAGCAGACAGGGAAACACTGAAGCTTTCTTT.

V gene TRBV29-1 combines with J gene TRBJ1-2; 7 bases agree with TRBD1. J lost 0 bases, V lost 6 bases, and 4 bases had no gene match. Germline CDR1 reads SQVTM; CDR2 reads ANQGSEA. The CDR3 length is 13 residues. The CDR3 region has the DNA TGCAGCGTGGCAACAGGGGCTAACTATGGCTACACCTTC. This codes for CSVATGANYGYTF.